This T cell receptor (beta chain) was recovered during a study of blood T cell repertoires in COVID-19. Study-level background: The samples span acute and convalescent COVID-19 from the United States, Italy and Spain. In each case, the material was cDNA or gDNA derived from T cells, B-cell-depleted T cells, or PBMCs.

As processed by the authors: Reference gene primer amplification gave nucleated cell count estimates. The method was immunoSEQ multiplex PCR; TCRdb's version includes in-frame clones alone and lacks a portion of them. Clone size and V and J calls were adopted from that table, with D and trimming inferred from the DNA. Of some 180,000 clones detected, around 80% appear once; the ten largest clones hold about 13%. V lost 7 bases and J lost 0, with 13 bases in between. This CDR3 is built from 14 residues. From germline, CDR1 is SNHLY and CDR2 FYNNEI. The chain uses TRBV2 and TRBJ2-7; D unclear. This TCR came from a man in his fifties who had recovered from COVID-19. The sample taken for sequencing was peripheral blood. CDR3 nucleotide sequence: TGTGCCAGCAAATCCACGCCTAGCTCCTACGAGCAGTACTTC. Encoded protein: CASKSTPSSYEQYF. The full variable domain, rest sourced from reference TRBV2 and TRBJ2-7, is EPEVTQTPSHQVTQMGQEVILRCVPISNHLYFYWYRQILGQKVEFLVSFYNNEISEKSEIFDDQFSVERPDGSNFTLKIRSTKLEDSAMYFCASKSTPSSYEQYFGPGTRLTVT.